The clone carrying this T cell receptor (beta chain) was recorded only once. This entry is derived from a study of CD8 T cells in Susac syndrome. This CDR3 has 16 residues. CDR1 and CDR2 from the germline V gene are MDHEN and SYDVKM. The ends were cut back, 5 bases at V and 8 bases at J, with 22 bases in the middle. The multiple sclerosis control group consisted of treatment-naive patients whose relapsing-remitting disease, which was either stable or active, fulfilled revised McDonald criteria. FACS was used to enrich TEMRA cells, whereas the CD8+ and CD4+ T cells were obtained by negative isolation. With random hexamers, reverse transcription was performed on about 0.5 to 1 ug of RNA. Coverage of TCR beta CDR3 amplification by immunoSEQ multiplex PCR extended to 54 Vbeta and 13 Jbeta. TCRdb recomputed calls from the immunoSEQ multiplex PCR reads with MiXCR, one row per CDR3 protein. Of 230,000 or so distinct CDR3 sequences in the sample, 95% were seen once.

Material for sequencing was CD4+ T cells from PBMCs. The chain uses TRBV28 and TRBJ2-1; weak D call: TRBD2 (5 bases). This sequence originates from a human donor with multiple sclerosis. The CDR3: CASSLSGIRDADEQFF. The CDR3, as DNA: TGTGCCAGCAGTCTGTCCGGGATTCGGGATGCGGATGAGCAGTTCTTC.